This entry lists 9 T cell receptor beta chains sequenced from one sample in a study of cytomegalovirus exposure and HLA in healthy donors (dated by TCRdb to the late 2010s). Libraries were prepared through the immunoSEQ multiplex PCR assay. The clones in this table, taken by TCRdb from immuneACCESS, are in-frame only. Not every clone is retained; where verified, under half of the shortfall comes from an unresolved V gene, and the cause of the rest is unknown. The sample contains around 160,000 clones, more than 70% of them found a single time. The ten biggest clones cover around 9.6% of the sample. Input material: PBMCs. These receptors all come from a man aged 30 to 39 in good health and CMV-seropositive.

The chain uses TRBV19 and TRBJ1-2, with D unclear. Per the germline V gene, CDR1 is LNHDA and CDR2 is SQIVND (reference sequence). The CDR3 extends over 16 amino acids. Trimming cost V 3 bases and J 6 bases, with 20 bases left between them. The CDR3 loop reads CASSIGSPGNLDGYTF. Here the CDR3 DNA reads TGTGCCAGTAGTATTGGGTCCCCCGGGAATTTAGATGGCTACACCTTC.

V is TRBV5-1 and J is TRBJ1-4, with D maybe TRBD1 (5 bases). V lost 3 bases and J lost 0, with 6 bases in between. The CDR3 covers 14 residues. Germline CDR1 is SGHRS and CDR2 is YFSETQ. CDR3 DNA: TGCGCCAGCAGCTCAGGGTCAACTAATGAAAAACTGTTTTTT. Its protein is CASSSGSTNEKLFF.

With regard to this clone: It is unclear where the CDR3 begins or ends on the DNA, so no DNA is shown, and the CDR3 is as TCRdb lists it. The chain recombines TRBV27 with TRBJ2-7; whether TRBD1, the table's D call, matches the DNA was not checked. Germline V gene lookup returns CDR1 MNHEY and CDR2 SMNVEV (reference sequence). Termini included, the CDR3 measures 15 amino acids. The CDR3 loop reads CASSFLAGTSYEQYF.

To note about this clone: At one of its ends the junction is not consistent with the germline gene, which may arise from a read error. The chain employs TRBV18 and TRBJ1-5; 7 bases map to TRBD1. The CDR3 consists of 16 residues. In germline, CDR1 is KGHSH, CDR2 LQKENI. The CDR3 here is CASSPPGQGGNQPQHF. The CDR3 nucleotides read TGTGCCAGCTCACCACCGGGGCAGGGGGGCAACCAGCCCCAGCATTTT. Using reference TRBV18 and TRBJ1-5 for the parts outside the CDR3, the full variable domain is NAGVMQNPRHLVRRRGQEARLRCSPMKGHSHVYWYRQLPEEGLKFMVYLQKENIIDESGMPKERFSAEFPKEGPSILRIQQVVRGDSAAYFCASSPPGQGGNQPQHFGDGTRLSIL.

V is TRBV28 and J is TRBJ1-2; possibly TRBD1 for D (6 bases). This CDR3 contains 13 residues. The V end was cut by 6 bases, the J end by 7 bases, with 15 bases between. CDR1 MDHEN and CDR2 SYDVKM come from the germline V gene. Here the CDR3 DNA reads TGTGCCAGCAGCTCCACAGGGAACCCTGGCTACACCTTC. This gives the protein CASSSTGNPGYTF.

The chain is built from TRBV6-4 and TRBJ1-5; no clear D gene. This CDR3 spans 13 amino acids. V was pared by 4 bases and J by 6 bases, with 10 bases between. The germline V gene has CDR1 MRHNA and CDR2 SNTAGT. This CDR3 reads CASSGQEGQPQHF. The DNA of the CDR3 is TGTGCCAGCAGTGGGCAGGAGGGTCAGCCCCAGCATTTT.

DNA for the CDR3: TGCAGCGTGAACGCGGGACAGGGAGAGACCCAGTACTTC. Translation: CSVNAGQGETQYF. V and J are TRBV29-1 and TRBJ2-5, with TRBD1 matching over 9 bases. The CDR3 contains 13 residues. The germline CDR1 and CDR2 sequences are SQVTM and ANQGSEA. After removal of 6 bases from V and 4 bases from J, the junction contained 6 bases not matched to a gene.

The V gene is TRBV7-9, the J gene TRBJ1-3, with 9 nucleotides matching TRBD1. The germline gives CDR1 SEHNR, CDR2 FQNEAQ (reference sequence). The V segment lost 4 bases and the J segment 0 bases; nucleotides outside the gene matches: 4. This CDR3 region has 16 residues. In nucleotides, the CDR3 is TGTGCCAGCAGCTGGACAGGGGAGAGCTCTGGAAACACCATATATTTT. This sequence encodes CASSWTGESSGNTIYF.

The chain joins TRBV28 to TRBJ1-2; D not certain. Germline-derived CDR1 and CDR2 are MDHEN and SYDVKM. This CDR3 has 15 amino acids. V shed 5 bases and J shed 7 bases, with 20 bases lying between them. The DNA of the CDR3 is TGTGCCAGCAGTCACCATCAGGAGGGCTCGGGTGGCTACACCTTC. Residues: CASSHHQEGSGGYTF.